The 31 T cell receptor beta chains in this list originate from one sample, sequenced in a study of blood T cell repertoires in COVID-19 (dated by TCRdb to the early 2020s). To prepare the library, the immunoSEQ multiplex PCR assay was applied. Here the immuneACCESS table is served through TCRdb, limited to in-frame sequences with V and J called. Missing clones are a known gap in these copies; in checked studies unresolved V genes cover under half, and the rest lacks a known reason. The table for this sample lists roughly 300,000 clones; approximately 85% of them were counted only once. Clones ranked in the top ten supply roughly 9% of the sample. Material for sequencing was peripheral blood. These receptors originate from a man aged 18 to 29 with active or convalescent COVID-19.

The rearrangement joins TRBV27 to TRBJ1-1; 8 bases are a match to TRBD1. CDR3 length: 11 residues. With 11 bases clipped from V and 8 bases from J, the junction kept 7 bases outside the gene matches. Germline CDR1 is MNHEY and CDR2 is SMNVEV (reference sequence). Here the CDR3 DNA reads TGTGCCGCGGCCAGGGGGCGAGAAGCTTTCTTT. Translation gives CAAARGREAFF.

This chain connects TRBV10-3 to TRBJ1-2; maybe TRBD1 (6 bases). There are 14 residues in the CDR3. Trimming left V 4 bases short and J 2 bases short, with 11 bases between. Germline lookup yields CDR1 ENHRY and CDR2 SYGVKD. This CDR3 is CAISGSTGNYGYTF. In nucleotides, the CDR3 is TGTGCCATCAGTGGATCTACAGGGAACTATGGCTACACCTTC.

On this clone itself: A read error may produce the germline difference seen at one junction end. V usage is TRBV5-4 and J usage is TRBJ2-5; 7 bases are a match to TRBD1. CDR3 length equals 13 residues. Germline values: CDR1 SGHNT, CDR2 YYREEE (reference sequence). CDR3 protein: CASSGDREDTQYF. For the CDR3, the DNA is TGTGCCAGCAGCGGGGACAGAGAAGATACCCAGTACTTC.

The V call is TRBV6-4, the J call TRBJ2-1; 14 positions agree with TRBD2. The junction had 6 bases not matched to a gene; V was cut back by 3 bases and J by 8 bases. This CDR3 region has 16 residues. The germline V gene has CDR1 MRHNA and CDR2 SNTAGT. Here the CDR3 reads CASSEFWTSGRHEQFF. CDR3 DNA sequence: TGTGCCAGCAGTGAATTTTGGACTAGCGGGAGGCATGAGCAGTTCTTC.

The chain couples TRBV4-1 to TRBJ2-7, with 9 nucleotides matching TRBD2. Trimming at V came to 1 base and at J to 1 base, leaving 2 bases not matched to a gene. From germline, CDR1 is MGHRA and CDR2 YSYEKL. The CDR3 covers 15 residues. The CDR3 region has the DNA TGCGCCAGCAGCCAAGTGCGGGGGGGGTCCTACGAGCAGTACTTC. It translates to CASSQVRGGSYEQYF.

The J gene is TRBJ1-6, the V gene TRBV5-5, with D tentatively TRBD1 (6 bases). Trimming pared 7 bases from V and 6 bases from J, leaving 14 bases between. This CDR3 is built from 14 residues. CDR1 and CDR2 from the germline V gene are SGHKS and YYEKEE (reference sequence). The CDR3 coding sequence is TGTGCCAGCGCCATCCAAGGGGGTAATTCACCCCTCCACTTT. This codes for CASAIQGGNSPLHF.

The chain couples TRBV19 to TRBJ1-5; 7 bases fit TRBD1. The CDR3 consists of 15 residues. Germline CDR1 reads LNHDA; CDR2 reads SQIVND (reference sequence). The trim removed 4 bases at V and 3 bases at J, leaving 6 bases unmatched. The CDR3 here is CASSTTGPFNQPQHF. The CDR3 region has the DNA TGTGCCAGTAGTACGACAGGGCCCTTCAATCAGCCCCAGCATTTT. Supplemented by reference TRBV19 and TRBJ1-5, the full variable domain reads DGGITQSPKYLFRKEGQNVTLSCEQNLNHDAMYWYRQDPGQGLRLIYYSQIVNDFQKGDIAEGYSVSREKKESFPLTVTSAQKNPTAFYLCASSTTGPFNQPQHFGDGTRLSIL.

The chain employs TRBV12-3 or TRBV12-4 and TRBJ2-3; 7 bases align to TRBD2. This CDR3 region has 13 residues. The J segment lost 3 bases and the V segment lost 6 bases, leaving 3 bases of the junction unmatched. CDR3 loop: CASRMGGTDTQYF. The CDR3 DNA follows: TGTGCCAGCAGAATGGGGGGGACAGATACGCAGTATTTT.

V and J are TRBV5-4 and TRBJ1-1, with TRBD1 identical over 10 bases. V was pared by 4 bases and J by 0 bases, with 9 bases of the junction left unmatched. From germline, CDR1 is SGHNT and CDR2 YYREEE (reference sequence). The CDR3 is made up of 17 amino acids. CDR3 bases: TGTGCCAGCAGCGATAGACAGGGGGCGAAGGTGAACACTGAAGCTTTCTTT. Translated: CASSDRQGAKVNTEAFF.

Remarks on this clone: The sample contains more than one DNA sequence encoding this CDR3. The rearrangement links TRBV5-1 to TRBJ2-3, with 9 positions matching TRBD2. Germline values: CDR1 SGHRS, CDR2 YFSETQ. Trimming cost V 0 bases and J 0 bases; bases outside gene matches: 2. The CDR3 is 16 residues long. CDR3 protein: CASSLGLAASTDTQYF. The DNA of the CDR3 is TGCGCCAGCAGCTTGGGACTAGCGGCAAGCACAGATACGCAGTATTTT.

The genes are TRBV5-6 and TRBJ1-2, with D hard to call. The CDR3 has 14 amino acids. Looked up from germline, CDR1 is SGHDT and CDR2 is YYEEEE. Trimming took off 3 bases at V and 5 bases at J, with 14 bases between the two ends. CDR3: CASSWTGSGYGYTF. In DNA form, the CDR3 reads TGTGCCAGCAGCTGGACGGGGAGTGGGTATGGCTACACCTTC.

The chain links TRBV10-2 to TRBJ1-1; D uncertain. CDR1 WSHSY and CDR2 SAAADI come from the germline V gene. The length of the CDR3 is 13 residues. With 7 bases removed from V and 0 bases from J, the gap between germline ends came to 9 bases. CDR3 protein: CASTGQVNTEAFF. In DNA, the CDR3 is TGCGCCAGCACAGGCCAGGTGAACACTGAAGCTTTCTTT.

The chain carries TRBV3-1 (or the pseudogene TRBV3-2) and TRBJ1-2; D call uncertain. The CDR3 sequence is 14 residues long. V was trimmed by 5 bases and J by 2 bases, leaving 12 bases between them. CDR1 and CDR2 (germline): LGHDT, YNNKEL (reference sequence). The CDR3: CASSMYSDNYGYTF. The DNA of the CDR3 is TGTGCCAGCAGCATGTACAGTGACAACTATGGCTACACCTTC.

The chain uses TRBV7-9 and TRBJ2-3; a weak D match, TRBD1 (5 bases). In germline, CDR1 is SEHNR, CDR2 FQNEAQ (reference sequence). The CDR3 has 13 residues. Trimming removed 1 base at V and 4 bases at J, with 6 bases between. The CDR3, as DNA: TGTGCCAGCAGCTTAGTGGGGCCAGATACGCAGTATTTT. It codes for CASSLVGPDTQYF. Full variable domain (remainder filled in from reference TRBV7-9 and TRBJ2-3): DTGVSQNPRHKITKRGQNVTFRCDPISEHNRLYWYRQTLGQGPEFLTYFQNEAQLEKSRLLSDRFSAERPKGSFSTLEIQRTEQGDSAMYLCASSLVGPDTQYFGPGTRLTVL.

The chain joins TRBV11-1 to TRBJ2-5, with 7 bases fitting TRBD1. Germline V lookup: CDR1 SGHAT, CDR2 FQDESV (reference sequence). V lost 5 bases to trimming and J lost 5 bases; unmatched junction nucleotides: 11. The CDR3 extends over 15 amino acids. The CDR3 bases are TGTGCCAGCAGCCCGAGAGGGGGCAGGGCGGAGACCCAGTACTTC. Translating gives CASSPRGGRAETQYF.

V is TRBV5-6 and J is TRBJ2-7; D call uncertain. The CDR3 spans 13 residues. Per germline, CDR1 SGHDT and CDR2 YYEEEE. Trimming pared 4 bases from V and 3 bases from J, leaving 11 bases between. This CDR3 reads CASSGDLGYEQYF. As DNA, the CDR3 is TGTGCCAGCAGCGGCGACTTGGGCTACGAGCAGTACTTC. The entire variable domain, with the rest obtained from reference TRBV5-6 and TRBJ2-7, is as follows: DAGVTQSPTHLIKTRGQQVTLRCSPKSGHDTVSWYQQALGQGPQFIFQYYEEEERQRGNFPDRFSGHQFPNYSSELNVNALLLGDSALYLCASSGDLGYEQYFGPGTRLTVT.

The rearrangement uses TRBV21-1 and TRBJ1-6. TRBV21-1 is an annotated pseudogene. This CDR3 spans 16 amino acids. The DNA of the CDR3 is TGTGCCAGCAGCAAAAGGGAACTCGAGGCGGGGTCACCCCTCCACTTT. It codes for CASSKRELEAGSPLHF.

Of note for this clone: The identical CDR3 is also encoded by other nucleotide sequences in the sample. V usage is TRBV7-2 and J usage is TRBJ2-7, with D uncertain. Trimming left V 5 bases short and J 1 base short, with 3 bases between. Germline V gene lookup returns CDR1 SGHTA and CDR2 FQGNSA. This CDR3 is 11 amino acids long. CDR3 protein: CASSLSYEQYF. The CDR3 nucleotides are TGTGCCAGCAGCCTTTCCTACGAGCAGTACTTC.

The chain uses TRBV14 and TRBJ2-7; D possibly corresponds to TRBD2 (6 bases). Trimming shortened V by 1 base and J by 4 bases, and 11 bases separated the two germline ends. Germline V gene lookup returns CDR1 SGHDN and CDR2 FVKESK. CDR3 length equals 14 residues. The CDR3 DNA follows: TGTGCCAGCAGCCAAGGGGCTAGCGAGTACGAGCAGTACTTC. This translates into CASSQGASEYEQYF.

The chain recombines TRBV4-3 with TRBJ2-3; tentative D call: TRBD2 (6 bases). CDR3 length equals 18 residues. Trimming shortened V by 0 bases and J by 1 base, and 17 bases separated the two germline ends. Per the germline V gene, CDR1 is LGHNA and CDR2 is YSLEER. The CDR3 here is CASSQDGYRRGGTDTQYF. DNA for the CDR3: TGCGCCAGCAGCCAAGATGGCTACCGGAGGGGTGGCACAGATACGCAGTATTTT.

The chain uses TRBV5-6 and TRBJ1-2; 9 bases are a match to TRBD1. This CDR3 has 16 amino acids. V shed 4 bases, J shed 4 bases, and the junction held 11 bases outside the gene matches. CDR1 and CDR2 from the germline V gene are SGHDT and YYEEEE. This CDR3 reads CASSRGTGLKGYGYTF. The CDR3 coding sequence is TGTGCCAGCAGCCGCGGGACAGGGCTCAAGGGCTATGGCTACACCTTC.

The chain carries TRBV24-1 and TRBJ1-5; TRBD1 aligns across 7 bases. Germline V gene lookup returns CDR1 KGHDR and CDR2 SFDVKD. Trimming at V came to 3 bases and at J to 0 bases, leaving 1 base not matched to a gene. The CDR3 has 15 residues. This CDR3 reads CATSDQGDSNQPQHF. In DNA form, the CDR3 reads TGTGCCACCAGTGATCAGGGGGATAGCAATCAGCCCCAGCATTTT.

For the CDR3, the DNA is TGTGCCAGCAGTGATGAGGGGGGGGCTGAAGCTTTCTTT. Translated: CASSDEGGAEAFF. This chain uses TRBV7-8 with TRBJ1-1, with TRBD1 as a possible D gene (6 bases). The CDR3 is 13 amino acids. The V and J ends lost 6 bases and 6 bases respectively, with 14 bases between them. Looked up from germline, CDR1 is SGHVS and CDR2 is FQNEAQ.

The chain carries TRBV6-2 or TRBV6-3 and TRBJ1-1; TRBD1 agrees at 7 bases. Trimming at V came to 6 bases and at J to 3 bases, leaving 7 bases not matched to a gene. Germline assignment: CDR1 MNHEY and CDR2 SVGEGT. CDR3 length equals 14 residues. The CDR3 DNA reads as TGTGCCAGCAGCCTACTAGGGGGCTACACTGAAGCTTTCTTT. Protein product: CASSLLGGYTEAFF.

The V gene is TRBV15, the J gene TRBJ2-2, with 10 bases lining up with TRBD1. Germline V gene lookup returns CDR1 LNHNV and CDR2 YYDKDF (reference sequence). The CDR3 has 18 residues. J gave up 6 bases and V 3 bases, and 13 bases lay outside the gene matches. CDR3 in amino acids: CATSRKKTGTGASGELFF. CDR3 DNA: TGTGCCACCAGCAGGAAGAAGACCGGGACAGGGGCTTCCGGGGAGCTGTTTTTT.

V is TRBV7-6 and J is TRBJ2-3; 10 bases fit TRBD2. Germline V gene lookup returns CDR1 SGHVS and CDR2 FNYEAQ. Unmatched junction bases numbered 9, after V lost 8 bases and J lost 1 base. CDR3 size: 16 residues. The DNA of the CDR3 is TGTGCCAGCGCCCAAGCGGGGGGGGTCGGCACAGATACGCAGTATTTT. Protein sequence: CASAQAGGVGTDTQYF.

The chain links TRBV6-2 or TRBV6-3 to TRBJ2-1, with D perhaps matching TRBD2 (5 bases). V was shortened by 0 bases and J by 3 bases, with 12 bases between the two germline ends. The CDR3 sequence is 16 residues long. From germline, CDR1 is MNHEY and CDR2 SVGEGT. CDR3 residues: CASSYSDSPSYNEQFF. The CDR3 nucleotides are TGTGCCAGCAGTTACTCGGACTCCCCAAGCTACAATGAGCAGTTCTTC.

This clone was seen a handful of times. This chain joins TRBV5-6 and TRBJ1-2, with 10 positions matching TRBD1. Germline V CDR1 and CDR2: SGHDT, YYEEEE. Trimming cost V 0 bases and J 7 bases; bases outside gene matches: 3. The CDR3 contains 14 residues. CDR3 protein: CASSLAGTGAGYTF. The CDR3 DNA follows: TGTGCCAGCAGCTTGGCCGGGACAGGGGCTGGCTACACCTTC.

CDR3 loop: CASSPRLAGSTDTQYF. The CDR3 DNA sequence: TGTGCCAGCAGCCCCCGACTAGCGGGGAGCACAGATACGCAGTATTTT. The chain is built from TRBV7-6 and TRBJ2-3; 11 nucleotides match TRBD2. The CDR3 sequence is 16 residues long. CDR1 and CDR2 from the germline V gene are SGHVS and FNYEAQ. V dropped 5 bases and J dropped 0; count of bases not matched to a gene: 4. Full variable domain (rest looked up from reference TRBV7-6 and TRBJ2-3): GAGVSQSPRYKVTKRGQDVALRCDPISGHVSLYWYRQALGQGPEFLTYFNYEAQQDKSGLPNDRFSAERPEGSISTLTIQRTEQRDSAMYRCASSPRLAGSTDTQYFGPGTRLTVL.

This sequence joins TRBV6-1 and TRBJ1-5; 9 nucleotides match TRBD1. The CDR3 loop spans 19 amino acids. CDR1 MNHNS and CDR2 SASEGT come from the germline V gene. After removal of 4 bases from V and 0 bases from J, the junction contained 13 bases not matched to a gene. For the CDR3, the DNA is TGTGCCAGCAGTGCCGCCTCAGGACAGGGGTATCTTAGCAATCAGCCCCAGCATTTT. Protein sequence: CASSAASGQGYLSNQPQHF.

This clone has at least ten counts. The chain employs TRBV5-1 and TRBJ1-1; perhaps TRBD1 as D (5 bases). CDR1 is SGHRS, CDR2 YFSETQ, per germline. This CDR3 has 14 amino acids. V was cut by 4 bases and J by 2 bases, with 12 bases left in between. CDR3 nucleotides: TGCGCCAGCAGCACCTTCAGGGAAAACACTGAAGCTTTCTTT. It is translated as CASSTFRENTEAFF.